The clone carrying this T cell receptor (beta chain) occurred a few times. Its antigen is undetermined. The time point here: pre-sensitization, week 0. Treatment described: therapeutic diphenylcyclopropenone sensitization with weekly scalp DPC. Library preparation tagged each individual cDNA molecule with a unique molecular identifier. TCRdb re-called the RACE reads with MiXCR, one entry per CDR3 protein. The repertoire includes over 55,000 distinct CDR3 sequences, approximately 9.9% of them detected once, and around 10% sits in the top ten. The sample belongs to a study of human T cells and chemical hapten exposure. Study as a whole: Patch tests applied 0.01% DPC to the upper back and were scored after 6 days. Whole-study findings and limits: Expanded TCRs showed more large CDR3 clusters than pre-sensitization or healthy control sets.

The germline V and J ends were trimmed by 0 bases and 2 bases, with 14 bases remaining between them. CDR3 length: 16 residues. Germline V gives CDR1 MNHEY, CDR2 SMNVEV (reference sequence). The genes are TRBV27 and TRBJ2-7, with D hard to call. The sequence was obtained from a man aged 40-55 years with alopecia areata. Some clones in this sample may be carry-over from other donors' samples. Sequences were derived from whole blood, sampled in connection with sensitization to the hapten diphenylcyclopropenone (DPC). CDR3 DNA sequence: TGTGCCAGCAGTTTATCGGTCCGACATAAGACCTACGAGCAGTACTTC. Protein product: CASSLSVRHKTYEQYF.